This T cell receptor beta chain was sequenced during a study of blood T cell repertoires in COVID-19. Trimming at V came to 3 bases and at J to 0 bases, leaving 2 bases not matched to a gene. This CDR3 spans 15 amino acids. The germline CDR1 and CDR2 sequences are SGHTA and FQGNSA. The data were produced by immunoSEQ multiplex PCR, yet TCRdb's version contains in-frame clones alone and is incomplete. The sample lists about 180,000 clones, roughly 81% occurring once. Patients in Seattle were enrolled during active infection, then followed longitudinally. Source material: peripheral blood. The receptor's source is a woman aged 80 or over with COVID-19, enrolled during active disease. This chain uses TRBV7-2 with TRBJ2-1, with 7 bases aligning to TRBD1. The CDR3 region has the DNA TGTGCCAGCAGCTTCAGGGGGAGCTCCTACAATGAGCAGTTCTTC. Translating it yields CASSFRGSSYNEQFF.